These 18 T cell receptor beta chains came from one sample sequenced in a study of graft-versus-host responses after intestinal transplantation. Sequencing was performed with immunoSEQ multiplex PCR; in TCRdb, only in-frame clones are kept and a portion is missing. The data show fewer than 110,000 clones, with approximately 93% seen just once and under 1.5% held by the top ten. Antigens for these TCRs are unknown. The source material was unstimulated CD8+ T cells sorted from spleen or lymph node cells, sampled before intestinal transplant. These receptors originate from a human donor who received an intestinal transplant.

The CDR3 DNA reads as TGCGCCAGCAGCCCGGGGGGGGGCCCCATTCAAGAGACCCAGTACTTC. Residues: CASSPGGGPIQETQYF. The gene calls are TRBV5-1 and TRBJ2-5; 8 nucleotides line up with TRBD2. The CDR3 spans 16 residues. The V gene's germline CDR1 is SGHRS and CDR2 YFSETQ. V lost 4 bases to trimming and J lost 2 bases; unmatched junction nucleotides: 10.

The chain joins TRBV27 to TRBJ2-5; D may be TRBD2 (5 bases). Per germline, CDR1 MNHEY and CDR2 SMNVEV (reference sequence). The V and J ends lost 6 bases and 4 bases respectively, with 15 bases between them. The CDR3 totals 14 residues. CDR3 in DNA: TGTGCCAGCAGCCTACTCCAACGGGGAGAGACCCAGTACTTC. Translation gives CASSLLQRGETQYF.

The V gene is TRBV7-8, the J gene TRBJ1-4; D unclear. Germline V gene lookup returns CDR1 SGHVS and CDR2 FQNEAQ. The V and J ends lost 5 bases and 2 bases respectively, with 9 bases between them. CDR3 length: 14 residues. CDR3 amino acids: CASSPWETNEKLFF. The CDR3 DNA is TGTGCCAGCAGCCCCTGGGAGACTAATGAAAAACTGTTTTTT.

The chain joins TRBV9 to TRBJ2-7; D is unresolved. Germline V lookup: CDR1 SGDLS, CDR2 YYNGEE. Deletions cut 0 bases from V and 2 bases from J, with 12 bases between. This CDR3 is built from 15 residues. The CDR3 DNA reads as TGTGCCAGCAGCGTAGATGTAGGACCAGCCTACGAGCAGTACTTC. It encodes CASSVDVGPAYEQYF.

The rearrangement uses TRBV7-6 and TRBJ2-1; TRBD2 matches at 14 bases. This CDR3 has 17 amino acids. J gave up 9 bases and V 4 bases, and 11 bases lay outside the gene matches. The V gene's germline CDR1 is SGHVS and CDR2 FNYEAQ. The CDR3 region has the DNA TGTGCCAGCAGCTCAGAAATGACTAGCGGGGGGGCCGGTGAGCAGTTCTTC. Translated, it gives CASSSEMTSGGAGEQFF.

The chain combines TRBV15 with TRBJ1-4; 8 bases are a match to TRBD1. The CDR3 consists of 16 residues. Germline assignment: CDR1 LNHNV and CDR2 YYDKDF (reference sequence). After removal of 4 bases from V and 3 bases from J, the junction contained 7 bases not matched to a gene. The CDR3 here is CATSNYPGQANEKLFF. The DNA for the CDR3 is TGTGCCACCAGCAACTATCCGGGACAGGCTAATGAAAAACTGTTTTTT.

Here the CDR3 DNA reads TGTGCCAGTAGGTCGGTAGGGACTGGGGCCAACGTCCTGACTTTC. Its protein product is CASRSVGTGANVLTF. The V gene is TRBV19, the J gene TRBJ2-6; D remains unclear. Germline V gene lookup returns CDR1 LNHDA and CDR2 SQIVND (reference sequence). The ends were cut back, 6 bases at V and 2 bases at J, with 11 bases in the middle. The CDR3 is 15 amino acids.

This chain connects TRBV4-1 to TRBJ2-7; D not resolved. Trimming took 4 bases from V and 4 from J, leaving 11 bases between them. The CDR3 sequence is 13 residues long. The V gene's germline CDR1 is MGHRA and CDR2 YSYEKL. CDR3: CASSPLLQYEQYF. CDR3 DNA sequence: TGCGCCAGCAGCCCACTACTCCAATACGAGCAGTACTTC.

The genes are TRBV5-1 and TRBJ2-7; TRBD1 matches at 8 bases. The CDR3 is made up of 14 amino acids. V gave up 3 bases and J gave up 2 bases; unmatched junction bases: 4. Germline V gene sequence: CDR1 SGHRS, CDR2 YFSETQ. CDR3 DNA: TGCGCCAGCAGCTACGGGACAGGCACCTACGAGCAGTACTTC. The encoded protein is CASSYGTGTYEQYF.

V usage is TRBV7-9 and J usage is TRBJ2-2; D is uncertain. CDR1 is SEHNR, CDR2 FQNEAQ, per germline (reference sequence). The CDR3 contains 17 residues. V was shortened by 1 base and J by 2 bases, with 14 bases between the two germline ends. This CDR3 reads CASSLGQNYPNTGELFF. DNA for the CDR3: TGTGCCAGCAGCTTAGGGCAGAACTACCCAAACACCGGGGAGCTGTTTTTT.

This sequence joins TRBV7-9 and TRBJ2-3; no clear D gene. Between the trimmed V and J ends, which lost 1 base and 2 bases, there was a span of 13 bases. Per germline, CDR1 SEHNR and CDR2 FQNEAQ (reference sequence). The CDR3 totals 16 residues. Here the CDR3 DNA reads TGTGCCAGCAGCTTAGTAGCCTCACGCCCCACAGATACGCAGTATTTT. This codes for CASSLVASRPTDTQYF.

The rearrangement uses TRBV19 and TRBJ2-5, with 10 bases identical to TRBD1. The CDR3 extends over 17 amino acids. CDR1 and CDR2 (germline): LNHDA, SQIVND (reference sequence). The V segment lost 6 bases and the J segment 3 bases; nucleotides outside the gene matches: 13. CDR3 loop: CASSARTGGWIEETQYF. CDR3 nucleotide sequence: TGTGCCAGTAGCGCCCGGACAGGGGGTTGGATAGAAGAGACCCAGTACTTC.

The gene calls are TRBV2 and TRBJ2-3; 7 bases are a match to TRBD2. This CDR3 is built from 14 residues. Looked up from germline, CDR1 is SNHLY and CDR2 is FYNNEI. V was pared by 6 bases and J by 2 bases, with 5 bases of the junction left unmatched. Written as DNA, the CDR3 is TGTGCCAGCAGGGGGACTAACTACACAGATACGCAGTATTTT. This translates into CASRGTNYTDTQYF.

The V and J genes are TRBV10-2 and TRBJ2-7; possibly TRBD2 for D (5 bases). The CDR3 sequence is 13 residues long. CDR1 and CDR2 (germline): WSHSY, SAAADI. V was pared by 1 base and J by 2 bases, with 6 bases between. The CDR3 protein is CASSELLAYEQYF. Written as DNA, the CDR3 is TGCGCCAGCAGTGAGTTACTAGCCTACGAGCAGTACTTC.

This rearrangement joins TRBV19 to TRBJ2-5, with a possible D match to TRBD2 (5 bases). Germline V gives CDR1 LNHDA, CDR2 SQIVND (reference sequence). The CDR3 sequence is 13 residues long. V was clipped by 3 bases and J by 4 bases, with 9 bases between them. CDR3 in DNA: TGTGCCAGTAGTATGAGGGTCTTAGAGACCCAGTACTTC. Amino acid sequence: CASSMRVLETQYF.

The chain uses TRBV6-5 and TRBJ1-3; no firm D call. The germline V gene has CDR1 MNHEY and CDR2 SVGAGI. V dropped 1 base and J dropped 7 bases, with 11 bases sitting between them. The CDR3 runs 14 residues. The CDR3 sequence: CASSYWRWWNTIYF. The CDR3 DNA sequence: TGTGCCAGCAGTTACTGGAGATGGTGGAACACCATATATTTT.

The chain is built from TRBV27 and TRBJ1-5; no reliable D call. Deletions cut 3 bases from V and 1 base from J, with 10 bases between. Germline-derived CDR1 and CDR2 are MNHEY and SMNVEV (reference sequence). This CDR3 is built from 15 residues. The CDR3 region has the DNA TGTGCCAGCAGTTTCGGCGCAGCGAGCAATCAGCCCCAGCATTTT. It is translated as CASSFGAASNQPQHF.

This chain joins TRBV4-2 and TRBJ2-3; D ambiguous. From germline, CDR1 is LGHNA and CDR2 YNFKEQ. The CDR3 contains 14 residues. V was clipped by 0 bases and J by 1 base, with 5 bases between them. The CDR3 reads CASSQDRGTDTQYF. The CDR3 bases are TGTGCCAGCAGCCAAGATAGAGGCACAGATACGCAGTATTTT.